The clone carrying this T cell receptor (beta chain) was picked up many times. TCRdb reprocessed the 5' RACE reads via MiXCR and lists one record per CDR3 protein. Of 1.5 million to 2 million distinct CDR3 sequences listed, more than 30% are singletons. This sample is drawn from a study of identical twins. The CDR3 length is 14 residues. From germline, CDR1 is MGHDK and CDR2 SYGVNS. Trimming stripped 6 bases from V and 1 base from J, with 12 bases between. The receptor was isolated from a newborn girl in good health. This sequence joins TRBV25-1 and TRBJ1-2; possibly TRBD1 for D (5 bases). Source material: cord blood. CDR3 nucleotide sequence: TGTGCCAGCAGGACCGACGGGGGTAACTATGGCTACACCTTC. This translates into CASRTDGGNYGYTF.